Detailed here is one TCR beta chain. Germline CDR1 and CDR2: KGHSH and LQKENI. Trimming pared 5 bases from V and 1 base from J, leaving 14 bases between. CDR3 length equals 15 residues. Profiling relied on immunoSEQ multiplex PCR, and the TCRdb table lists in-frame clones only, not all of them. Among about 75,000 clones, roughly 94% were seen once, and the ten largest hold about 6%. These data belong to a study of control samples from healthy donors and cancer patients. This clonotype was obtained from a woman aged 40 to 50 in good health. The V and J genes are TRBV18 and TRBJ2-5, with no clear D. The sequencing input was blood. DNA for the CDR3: TGTGCCAGCTCAATCCGATCAAGTCGCCAAGAGACCCAGTACTTC. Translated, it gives CASSIRSSRQETQYF.